The present T cell receptor (beta chain) was sequenced within a study of blood T cell repertoires in COVID-19. CDR1 and CDR2 (germline): KGHSH, LQKENI. This CDR3 has 15 amino acids. V shed 11 bases and J 5 bases; nucleotides not matched to a gene: 17. In the original workflow: Estimated nucleated cell counts came from reference gene primer amplification. Produced via immunoSEQ multiplex PCR; TCRdb's table is partial and in-frame only. The D gene and trimming were derived from the DNA, and the V and J assignments and clone size from that table. The data hold 220,000 or so clones, with roughly nine tenths observed a single time.

The specimen sequenced was peripheral blood. This sequence joins TRBV18 and TRBJ2-5; TRBD2 matches at 7 bases. This TCR was sampled from a man in his sixties who had recovered from COVID-19. The chain's CDR3 is CARAPGSGKGETQYF. The CDR3 DNA is TGTGCCCGCGCCCCGGGCAGCGGGAAAGGTGAGACCCAGTACTTC.